This is a list of T cell receptor beta chains from one sample in a study of regulatory T cells in long-lasting Graves disease. TCRdb fed the multiplex PCR reads into MiXCR, producing one record per CDR3 protein. Found here are some 430,000 distinct CDR3 sequences, roughly 21% of them singletons; the top ten hold about 6.6%. Sequencing was performed on peripheral blood mononuclear cells (PBMCs), taken when the disease was refractory, from a patient treated with antithyroid drugs. Receptors originate from a female donor with Graves disease. Each CDR3 is given with its conserved first and last residue. The order of the fields is CDR3 DNA, CDR3 protein, clone size, J gene, D gene, V gene. The D gene is left open where the match is weak. The size entry is marked missing in some rows and otherwise reads once, few, many or a size class.

TGTGCCAGCAGCGTAGGTAGCGGGGCACACTATGGCTACACCTTC,CASSVGSGAHYGYTF,-,TRBJ1-2,-,TRBV9
TGTGCCGTCCGGGGGGGAAGGTCCTATGGCTACACCTTC,CAVRGGRSYGYTF,-,TRBJ1-2,-,TRBV6-1
TGTGCCAGCAGCGGACAAGCGGGAGCTGAGACCCAGTACTTC,CASSGQAGAETQYF,many,TRBJ2-5,TRBD2,TRBV11-3
TGTGCCAGCAGTGAAAGGAGATCAACTAATGAAAAACTGTTTTTT,CASSERRSTNEKLFF,many,TRBJ1-4,-,TRBV12-3/TRBV12-4
TGTGCCAGCAGCCAAGTTGTGGCAGCCAACACCGGGGAGCTGTTTTTT,CASSQVVAANTGELFF,few,TRBJ2-2,-,TRBV3-1
TGTGCCAGTAGATTCCTAGGGGAATCTGGGGCCAACGTCCTGACTTTC,CASRFLGESGANVLTF,-,TRBJ2-6,-,TRBV19
TGTGCCAGCTCAGCGGGACAGGGGTACTATGGCTACACCTTC,CASSAGQGYYGYTF,-,TRBJ1-2,TRBD1,TRBV18
TGTGCCACCCAAGGGGCGACAGCCTTTAACTATGGCTACACCTTC,CATQGATAFNYGYTF,-,TRBJ1-2,-,TRBV19
TGTGCTAGCAGCCCAGGGATGGACAGGAATCAGGGTGAAAAACTGTTTTTT,CASSPGMDRNQGEKLFF,many,TRBJ1-4,TRBD1,TRBV7-7
TGTGCCAGCAGGGCTAGCGGCGAGCAGTACTTC,CASRASGEQYF,many,TRBJ2-7,TRBD2,TRBV2
TGTGCCAGCAGAACCGAGGGGGAAGCTAACTATGGCTACACCTTC,CASRTEGEANYGYTF,-,TRBJ1-2,-,TRBV6-1
TGTGCCAGCAGCTATCCGGGACAGGGTAACACCATATATTTT,CASSYPGQGNTIYF,-,TRBJ1-3,TRBD1,TRBV5-5
TGTGCCAGCAGTGACAATTATGGAAACACCATATATTTT,CASSDNYGNTIYF,many,TRBJ1-3,-,TRBV2
TGCAGTGCCCGCGGACAGGGAAACACCATATATTTT,CSARGQGNTIYF,-,TRBJ1-3,-,TRBV20-1
TGTGCCAGCAAACAGCCGCCAGGACAGCACACCGGGGAGCTGTTTTTT,CASKQPPGQHTGELFF,-,TRBJ2-2,-,TRBV7-9
TGTGCCAGCAGGGGACAGGGAGGGTACTACGAGCAGTACTTC,CASRGQGGYYEQYF,many,TRBJ2-7,TRBD1,TRBV27
TGTGCCAGCACGGGGGCCCAAGAGACCCAGTACTTC,CASTGAQETQYF,many,TRBJ2-5,-,TRBV2
TGCAGTGCTACCCGGACAGCCAATCAGCCCCAGCATTTT,CSATRTANQPQHF,-,TRBJ1-5,-,TRBV20-1
TGTGCCAGCAGTTTCGAAGGCCGAGGCAGTCAGCCCCAGCATTTT,CASSFEGRGSQPQHF,-,TRBJ1-5,-,TRBV28
TGTGCCAGCAGCCAAGATCAAGGGAACACTGAAGCTTTCTTT,CASSQDQGNTEAFF,-,TRBJ1-1,-,TRBV4-2
TGTGCCAGCACTCTAATGGGGGTCACTGAAGCTTTCTTT,CASTLMGVTEAFF,many,TRBJ1-1,-,TRBV28
TGTGCCAGCAGCTTAGATACGGGGTCACGGAGGCCCCAGCATTTT,CASSLDTGSRRPQHF,-,TRBJ1-5,-,TRBV11-2
TGCAGTGCTAGACGGGAGATTGCAGAGACCCAGTACTTC,CSARREIAETQYF,many,TRBJ2-5,-,TRBV20-1
TGTGCCAGCAGTTTAAAGAAAACAGATACGCAGTATTTT,CASSLKKTDTQYF,-,TRBJ2-3,-,TRBV27
TGCGCCAGCAGCTTGGGACAGGGGAATGGCTACACCTTC,CASSLGQGNGYTF,many,TRBJ1-2,TRBD1,TRBV5-1
TGTGCCAGCAGCAGGAACCTAAATGAAAAACTGTTTTTT,CASSRNLNEKLFF,many,TRBJ1-4,-,TRBV7-8
TGTGCCAGCAGTTTATGGGCCGGATCCTACGAGCAGTACTTC,CASSLWAGSYEQYF,few,TRBJ2-7,-,TRBV27
TGTGCCAGCAGCGTAAGGGCACAGGGGCAAGAGACCCAGTACTTC,CASSVRAQGQETQYF,many,TRBJ2-5,TRBD1,TRBV9
TGCGCCAGCAGCCCAGCGGACAGGGGCCATAATTCACCCCTCCACTTT,CASSPADRGHNSPLHF,-,TRBJ1-6,TRBD1,TRBV5-1
TGTGCCAGCAGCGCCGGACAGGAAAGTGAAGCTTTCTTT,CASSAGQESEAFF,few,TRBJ1-1,TRBD1,TRBV7-3
TGTGCCAGCAGCCAAGAGGTATGGGATACGCAGTATTTT,CASSQEVWDTQYF,once,TRBJ2-3,-,TRBV3-1
TGCAGCGTTGAAGAACGGCAGGGGAACACTGAAGCTTTCTTT,CSVEERQGNTEAFF,many,TRBJ1-1,-,TRBV29-1
TGTGCCAGCAGTCCCGGGACAGGGATTGGCTACACCTTC,CASSPGTGIGYTF,many,TRBJ1-2,TRBD1,TRBV12-3/TRBV12-4
TGTGCCAGCAGCCCCTGGCGTGGACATCGTGAGGCTTTCTTT,CASSPWRGHREAFF,few,TRBJ1-1,-,TRBV6-1
TGTGCCAGCAGTGGATTACAGGGGGCAGGTACTGAAGCTTTCTTT,CASSGLQGAGTEAFF,many,TRBJ1-1,TRBD1,TRBV2
TGTGCCAGCAGCTTATTGGGGCTCCGGGGGTATGGCTACACCTTC,CASSLLGLRGYGYTF,few,TRBJ1-2,-,TRBV7-8
TGTGCCAGCAGTTCTAACAGGGGATTGAACACCGGGGAGCTGTTTTTT,CASSSNRGLNTGELFF,-,TRBJ2-2,TRBD1,TRBV28
TGTGCCAGCAGCACAGGACAGGGGTGGAACACTGAAGCTTTCTTT,CASSTGQGWNTEAFF,many,TRBJ1-1,TRBD1,TRBV11-1
TGTGCCAGCAAGCTGTCAGTTTTAACTGGGGCCAACGTCCTGACTTTC,CASKLSVLTGANVLTF,many,TRBJ2-6,-,TRBV6-2/TRBV6-3
TGTGCCAGCAGTTACTCGACGGGAAGGGACGAGCGGTACTTC,CASSYSTGRDERYF,-,TRBJ2-7,-,TRBV6-2/TRBV6-3
TGCGCCAGCAGCTTGAATACGCCGATCCCTAACTATGGCTACACCTTC,CASSLNTPIPNYGYTF,few,TRBJ1-2,-,TRBV5-1
TGTGCCAGCAGGCAGCAACCCCAGGCGCCTTACGAGCAGTACTTC,CASRQQPQAPYEQYF,few,TRBJ2-7,-,TRBV6-2/TRBV6-3
TGTGCCAGCAGTGTGGTGAGGGGTTCGGGCTACACCTTC,CASSVVRGSGYTF,many,TRBJ1-2,-,TRBV2
TGCGCCAGCCCGGGACTGGCGGGGGGACCAGATACGCAGTATTTT,CASPGLAGGPDTQYF,-,TRBJ2-3,TRBD2,TRBV4-1
TGTGCCAGCAGCCGGACAGGGGATGGAAACACCATATATTTT,CASSRTGDGNTIYF,-,TRBJ1-3,TRBD1,TRBV5-5
TGTGCCAGCAGCGGGTCAGAATATCAGCCCCAGCATTTT,CASSGSEYQPQHF,many,TRBJ1-5,-,TRBV28
TGTGCCAGCAGCCAAGAATTTGGGACAGGCTCCTACGAGCAGTACTTC,CASSQEFGTGSYEQYF,-,TRBJ2-7,TRBD1,TRBV14
TGCGCCAGCAGCTTCGACCACCTGGACAGGTTCTTTAACTATGGCTACACCTTC,CASSFDHLDRFFNYGYTF,few,TRBJ1-2,TRBD1,TRBV5-1
TGTGCCACCAGTGATTTTACGAGGGGATGGGAGACCCAGTACTTC,CATSDFTRGWETQYF,few,TRBJ2-5,-,TRBV24-1
TGCGCCAGCAGCTTGGATTCGCGGGGGGCCTACAGGGTGGAGTCCTACGAGCAGTACTTC,CASSLDSRGAYRVESYEQYF,-,TRBJ2-7,TRBD2,TRBV5-1
TGTGCCAGCAGTTTATGGTCCACATTGAACACCGGGGAGCTGTTTTTT,CASSLWSTLNTGELFF,many,TRBJ2-2,-,TRBV27
TGTGCCAGCAGGACCGCCGGGGAAGGCACCGGGGAGCTGTTTTTT,CASRTAGEGTGELFF,-,TRBJ2-2,-,TRBV7-9
TGTGCCACCAGTGAGGGACTAGTAGATACGCAGTATTTT,CATSEGLVDTQYF,once,TRBJ2-3,TRBD2,TRBV24-1
TGTGCCAGCAGTTTAGCCCCGGGCCCAAACACTGAAGCTTTCTTT,CASSLAPGPNTEAFF,-,TRBJ1-1,-,TRBV12-3/TRBV12-4
TGTGCCAGCAACATACCGGGACAGGGCCCTAACGAGCAGTACTTC,CASNIPGQGPNEQYF,many,TRBJ2-7,TRBD1,TRBV28
TGTGCCAGCAGCTTGGGGGGACTAGGTAACGAGCAGTACTTC,CASSLGGLGNEQYF,many,TRBJ2-7,TRBD2,TRBV7-2
TGTGCCAGCAGCCTAGCGGGACCCTGGGGAGAGACCCAGTACTTC,CASSLAGPWGETQYF,few,TRBJ2-5,TRBD2,TRBV7-9
TGTGCCTGCAGCCCTGGCTCCCAAGAGACCCAGTACTTC,CACSPGSQETQYF,-,TRBJ2-5,-,TRBV28
TGTGCCAGCAGTTACGGGCCAGATAGCTATGGCTACACCTTC,CASSYGPDSYGYTF,many,TRBJ1-2,-,TRBV6-9